This TCR beta chain was captured by sequencing in a study of T-cell reconstitution after alpha-beta-depleted transplantation in children. It was with unique molecular identifiers that the TCRbeta library was prepared. One entry per CDR3 protein, called by TCRdb with MiXCR from the PCR reads. Among roughly 500,000 distinct CDR3 sequences listed, roughly 33% were seen once. V was cut by 6 bases and J by 2 bases, with 12 bases left in between. Germline V CDR1 and CDR2: MNHNS, SASEGT. This CDR3 region has 14 residues. The V and J genes are TRBV6-1 and TRBJ2-3; weak D call: TRBD2 (6 bases). The origin of this receptor is a human donor who donated a stem cell graft to a child with aplastic anemia. Sequencing used PBMCs from the stem cell graft donor, obtained from the stem cell graft. CDR3 nucleotides: TGTGCCAGCAGCGGGACTGGGGACACAGATACGCAGTATTTT. It yields the protein CASSGTGDTDTQYF.